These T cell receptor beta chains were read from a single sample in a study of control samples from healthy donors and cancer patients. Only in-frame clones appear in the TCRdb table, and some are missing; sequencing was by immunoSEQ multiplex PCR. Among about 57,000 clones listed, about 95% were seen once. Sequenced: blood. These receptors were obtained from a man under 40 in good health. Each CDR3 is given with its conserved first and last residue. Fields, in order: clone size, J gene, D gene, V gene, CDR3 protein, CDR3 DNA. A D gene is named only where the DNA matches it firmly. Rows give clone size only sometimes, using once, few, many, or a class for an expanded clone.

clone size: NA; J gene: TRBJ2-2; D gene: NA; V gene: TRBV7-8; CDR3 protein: CASSPLRDTGELFF; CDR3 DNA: TGTGCCAGCAGCCCCCTAAGGGACACCGGGGAGCTGTTTTTT
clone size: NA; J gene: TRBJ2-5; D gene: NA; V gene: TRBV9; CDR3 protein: CASSVDPSQETQYF; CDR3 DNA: TGTGCCAGCAGCGTAGACCCGAGCCAAGAGACCCAGTACTTC
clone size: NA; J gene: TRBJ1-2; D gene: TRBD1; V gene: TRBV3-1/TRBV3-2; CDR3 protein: CASSQSGTDYGYTF; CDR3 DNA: TGTGCCAGCAGCCAATCCGGGACAGACTATGGCTACACCTTC
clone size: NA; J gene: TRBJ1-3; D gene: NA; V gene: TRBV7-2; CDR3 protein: CASSFSGGSEGNTIYF; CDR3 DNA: TGTGCCAGCAGCTTTAGTGGGGGGAGCGAGGGAAACACCATATATTTT
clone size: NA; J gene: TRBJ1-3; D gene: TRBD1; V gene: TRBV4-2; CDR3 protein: CASSQGQGSGNTIYF; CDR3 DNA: TGTGCCAGCAGCCAGGGACAGGGCTCTGGAAACACCATATATTTT
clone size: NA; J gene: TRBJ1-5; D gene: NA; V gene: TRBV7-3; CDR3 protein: CASSLTGDSNQPQHF; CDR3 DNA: TGTGCCAGCAGCCTCACGGGGGATAGCAATCAGCCCCAGCATTTT
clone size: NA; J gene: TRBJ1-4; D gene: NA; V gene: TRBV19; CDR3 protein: CASSLSLSGEKLFF; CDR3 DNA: TGTGCCAGTAGTCTCAGTCTTTCGGGGGAAAAACTGTTTTTT
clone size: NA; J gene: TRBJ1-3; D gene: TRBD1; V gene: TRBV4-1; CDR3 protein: CASSHGTGAGNTIYF; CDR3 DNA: TGCGCCAGCAGCCACGGAACAGGGGCTGGAAACACCATATATTTT
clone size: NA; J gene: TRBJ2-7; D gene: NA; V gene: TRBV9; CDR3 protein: CASSVLDSSYEQYF; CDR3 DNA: TGTGCCAGCAGCGTCCTGGACAGTTCCTACGAGCAGTACTTC
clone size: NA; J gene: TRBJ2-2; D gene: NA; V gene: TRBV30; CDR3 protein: CAWSPGTGELFF; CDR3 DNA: TGTGCCTGGAGTCCTGGGACCGGGGAGCTGTTTTTT
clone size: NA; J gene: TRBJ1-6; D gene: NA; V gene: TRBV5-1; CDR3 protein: CASSLRQLNSPLHF; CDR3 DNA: TGCGCCAGCAGCTTACGACAGCTTAATTCACCCCTCCACTTT
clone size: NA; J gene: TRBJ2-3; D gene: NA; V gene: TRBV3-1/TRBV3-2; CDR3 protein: CASSSIKRGGLDTQYF; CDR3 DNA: TGTGCCAGCAGCTCCATAAAGAGGGGGGGCCTGGATACGCAGTATTTT
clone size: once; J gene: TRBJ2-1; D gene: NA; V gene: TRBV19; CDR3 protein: CASSALAGDEQFF; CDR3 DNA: TGTGCCAGTAGTGCGCTGGCTGGGGATGAGCAGTTCTTC
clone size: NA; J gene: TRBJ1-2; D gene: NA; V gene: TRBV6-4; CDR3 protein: CASSDREGNYGYTF; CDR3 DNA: TGTGCCAGCAGTGACAGGGAGGGGAACTATGGCTACACCTTC
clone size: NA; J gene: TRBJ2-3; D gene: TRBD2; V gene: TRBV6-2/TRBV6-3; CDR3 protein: CASSYERGGPKYTDTQYF; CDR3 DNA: TGTGCCAGCAGTTACGAGCGGGGGGGCCCAAAATATACGGATACGCAGTATTTT
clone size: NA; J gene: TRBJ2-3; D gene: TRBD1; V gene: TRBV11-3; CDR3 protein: CASSVAGTGTTDTQYF; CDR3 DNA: TGTGCCAGCAGCGTGGCCGGGACAGGAACCACAGATACGCAGTATTTT
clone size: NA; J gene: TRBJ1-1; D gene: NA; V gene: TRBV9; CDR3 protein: CASSVEGSDTEAFF; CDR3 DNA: TGTGCCAGCAGCGTAGAAGGTTCGGACACTGAAGCTTTCTTT
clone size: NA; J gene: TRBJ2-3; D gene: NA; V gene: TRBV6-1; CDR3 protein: CASSEGSVADTQYF; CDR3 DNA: TGTGCCAGCAGTGAAGGCTCTGTGGCAGATACGCAGTATTTT
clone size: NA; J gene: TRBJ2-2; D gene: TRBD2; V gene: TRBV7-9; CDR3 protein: CASSSGLAGADTGELFF; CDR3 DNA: TGTGCCAGCAGCTCGGGACTAGCGGGAGCTGACACCGGGGAGCTGTTTTTT
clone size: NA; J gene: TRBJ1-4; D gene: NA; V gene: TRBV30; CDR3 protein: CAWSPPNEKLFF; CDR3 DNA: TGTGCCTGGAGTCCACCGAATGAAAAACTGTTTTTT
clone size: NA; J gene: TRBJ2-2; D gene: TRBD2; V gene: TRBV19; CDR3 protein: CASSIVGLAGGANTGELFF; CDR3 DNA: TGTGCCAGTAGTATAGTGGGACTAGCGGGGGGCGCGAACACCGGGGAGCTGTTTTTT
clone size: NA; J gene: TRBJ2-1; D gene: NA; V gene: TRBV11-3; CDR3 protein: CASSLSEGISLSNEQFF; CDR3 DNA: TGTGCCAGCAGCTTAAGTGAGGGCATAAGTCTCTCCAATGAGCAGTTCTTC
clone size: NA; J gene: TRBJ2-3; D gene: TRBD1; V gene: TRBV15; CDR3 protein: CATSRGQGGSSPTQYF; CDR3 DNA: TGTGCCACCAGCAGAGGCCAAGGGGGCTCTTCTCCTACGCAGTATTTT
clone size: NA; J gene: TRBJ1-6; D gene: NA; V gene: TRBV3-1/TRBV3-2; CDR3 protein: CASTSDRSYSPLHF; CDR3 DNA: TGTGCCAGCACCTCGGACAGAAGTTACTCACCCCTCCACTTT
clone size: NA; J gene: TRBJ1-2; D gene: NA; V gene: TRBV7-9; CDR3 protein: CASTIYDGTSAGYTF; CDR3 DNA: TGTGCCAGCACCATCTACGACGGGACAAGCGCTGGCTACACCTTC
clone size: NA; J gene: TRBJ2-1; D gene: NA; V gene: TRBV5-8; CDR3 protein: CASSFQGVYNEQFF; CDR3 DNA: TGTGCCAGCAGCTTCCAGGGAGTCTACAATGAGCAGTTCTTC
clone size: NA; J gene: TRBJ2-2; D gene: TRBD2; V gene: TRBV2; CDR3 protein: CARRHAAGGDTGELFF; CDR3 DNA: TGTGCCCGCCGGCACGCGGCGGGGGGGGACACCGGGGAGCTGTTTTTT
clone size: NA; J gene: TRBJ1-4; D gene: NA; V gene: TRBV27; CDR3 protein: CASSTYGTTNEKLFF; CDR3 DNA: TGTGCCAGCAGCACCTACGGTACAACTAATGAAAAACTGTTTTTT
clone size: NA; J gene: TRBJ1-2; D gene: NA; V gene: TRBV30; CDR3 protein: CAWRVRGNYGYTF; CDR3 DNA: TGTGCCTGGAGGGTCAGGGGAAACTATGGCTACACCTTC
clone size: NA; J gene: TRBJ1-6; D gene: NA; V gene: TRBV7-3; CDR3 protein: CASSLGQLNSPLHF; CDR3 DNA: TGTGCCAGCAGCTTAGGACAGCTAAATTCACCCCTCCACTTT
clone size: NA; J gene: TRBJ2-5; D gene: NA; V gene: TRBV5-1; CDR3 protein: CAGASGTAGETQYF; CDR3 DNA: TGCGCCGGTGCGTCGGGAACCGCCGGGGAGACCCAGTACTTC
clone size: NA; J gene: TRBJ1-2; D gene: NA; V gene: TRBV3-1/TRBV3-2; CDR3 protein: CASSHIPYGYTF; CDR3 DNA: TGTGCCAGCAGCCATATTCCCTATGGCTACACCTTC
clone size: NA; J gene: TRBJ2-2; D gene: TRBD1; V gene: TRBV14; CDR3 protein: CASSRQGNTGELFF; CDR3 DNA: TGTGCCAGCAGTCGACAGGGGAACACCGGGGAGCTGTTTTTT
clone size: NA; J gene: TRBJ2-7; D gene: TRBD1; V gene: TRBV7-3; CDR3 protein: CASSLTGQGVGPYEQYF; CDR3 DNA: TGTGCCAGCAGCTTAACCGGACAGGGAGTTGGCCCCTACGAGCAGTACTTC
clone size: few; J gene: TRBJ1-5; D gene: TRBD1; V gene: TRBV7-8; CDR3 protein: CASSLDRDSRNQPQHF; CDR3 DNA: TGTGCCAGCAGCTTAGACCGGGACAGCCGCAATCAGCCCCAGCATTTT
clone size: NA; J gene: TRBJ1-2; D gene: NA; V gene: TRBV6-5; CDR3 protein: CAGRGQSTLNYGYTF; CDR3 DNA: TGTGCCGGGAGAGGGCAGTCCACTTTGAACTATGGCTACACCTTC
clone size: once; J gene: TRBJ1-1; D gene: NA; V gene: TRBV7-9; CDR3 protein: CASSSDSLEAFF; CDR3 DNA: TGTGCCAGCAGCTCTGACAGTCTCGAAGCTTTCTTT
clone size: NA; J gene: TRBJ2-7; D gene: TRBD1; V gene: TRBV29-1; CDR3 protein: CSVASAYRGAEQYF; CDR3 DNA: TGCAGCGTCGCCAGTGCATACAGGGGAGCCGAGCAGTACTTC
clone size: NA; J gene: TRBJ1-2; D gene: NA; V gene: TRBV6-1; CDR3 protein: CASSESLTYGYTF; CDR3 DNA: TGTGCCAGCAGTGAAAGTCTGACATATGGCTACACCTTC
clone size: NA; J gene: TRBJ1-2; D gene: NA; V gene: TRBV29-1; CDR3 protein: CSVEGRYYGYTF; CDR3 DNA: TGCAGCGTTGAAGGCAGATACTATGGCTACACCTTC
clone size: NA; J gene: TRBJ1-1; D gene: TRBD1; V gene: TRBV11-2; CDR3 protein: CASSPRPGQGRYTEAFF; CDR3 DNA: TGTGCCAGCAGCCCTCGACCCGGACAGGGGCGGTACACTGAAGCTTTCTTT
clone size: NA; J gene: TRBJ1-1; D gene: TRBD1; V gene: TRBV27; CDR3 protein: CASSFRQGRDTEAFF; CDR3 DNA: TGTGCCAGCAGTTTCCGACAGGGGAGGGACACTGAAGCTTTCTTT
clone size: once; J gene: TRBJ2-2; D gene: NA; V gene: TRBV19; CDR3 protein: CASRTRNTGELFF; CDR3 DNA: TGTGCCAGCCGGACGAGGAACACCGGGGAGCTGTTTTTT
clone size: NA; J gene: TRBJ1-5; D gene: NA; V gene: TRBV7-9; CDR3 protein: CASSLVGGSNQPQHF; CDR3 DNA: TGTGCCAGCAGCTTAGTAGGGGGGAGCAATCAGCCCCAGCATTTT
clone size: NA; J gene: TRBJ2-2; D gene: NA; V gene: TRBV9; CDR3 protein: CASSAPSGRGGELFF; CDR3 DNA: TGTGCCAGCAGCGCTCCCAGCGGGCGAGGCGGGGAGCTGTTTTTT
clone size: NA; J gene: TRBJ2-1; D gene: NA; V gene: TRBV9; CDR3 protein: CASSAGQIPYNEQFF; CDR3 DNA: TGTGCCAGCAGCGCCGGACAGATACCATACAATGAGCAGTTCTTC
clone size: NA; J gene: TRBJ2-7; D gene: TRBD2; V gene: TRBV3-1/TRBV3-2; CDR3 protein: CASTNSGFGEQYF; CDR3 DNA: TGTGCCAGCACCAATAGCGGGTTTGGGGAGCAGTACTTC
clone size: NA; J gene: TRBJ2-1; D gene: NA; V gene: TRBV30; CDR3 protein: CAWSVGGGAGPEQFF; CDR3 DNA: TGTGCCTGGAGTGTAGGGGGGGGAGCGGGCCCTGAGCAGTTCTTC
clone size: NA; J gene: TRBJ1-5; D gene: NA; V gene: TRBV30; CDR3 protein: CAWSGLSIGSQPQHF; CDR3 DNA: TGTGCCTGGAGTGGGTTGTCGATCGGCAGTCAGCCCCAGCATTTT
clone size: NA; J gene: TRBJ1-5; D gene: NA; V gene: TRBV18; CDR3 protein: CASSQTRGNQPQHF; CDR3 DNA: TGTGCCAGCTCACAAACGAGGGGTAATCAGCCCCAGCATTTT
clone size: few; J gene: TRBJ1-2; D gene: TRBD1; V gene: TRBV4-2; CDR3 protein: CASSQGGTGQGLSGYTF; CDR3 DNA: TGTGCCAGCAGCCAGGGGGGTACGGGACAGGGTTTGAGTGGCTACACCTTC
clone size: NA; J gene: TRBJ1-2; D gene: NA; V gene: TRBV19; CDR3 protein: CASSISSVNYGYTF; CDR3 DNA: TGTGCCAGTAGTATATCATCAGTGAACTATGGCTACACCTTC
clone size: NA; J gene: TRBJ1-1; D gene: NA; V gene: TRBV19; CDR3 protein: CASSMTGNTEAFF; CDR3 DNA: TGTGCCAGTAGTATGACAGGGAACACTGAAGCTTTCTTT
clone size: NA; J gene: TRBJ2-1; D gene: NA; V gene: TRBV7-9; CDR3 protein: CASSQPGATYNEQFF; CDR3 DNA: TGTGCCAGCAGCCAACCGGGGGCCACCTACAATGAGCAGTTCTTC